These 26 T cell receptor beta chains came from one sample sequenced in a study of identical twins. TCRdb redid the calling of the 5' RACE reads with MiXCR, one entry per CDR3 protein. The table has roughly 280,000 distinct CDR3 sequences, over 8.5% seen once; the top ten hold approximately 7%. The sample was also reused in another study, on yellow fever vaccine responses in identical twins.

The sequencing sample was made of CD8+ T cells sorted from blood. Every receptor here comes from a woman younger than 35 in good health.

This clonotype was seen at least ten times. The rearrangement links TRBV28 to TRBJ2-7; D possibly corresponds to TRBD1 (5 bases). The CDR3 contains 13 residues. Germline V lookup: CDR1 MDHEN, CDR2 SYDVKM. V shed 8 bases and J shed 0 bases, with 11 bases lying between them. The DNA of the CDR3 is TGTGCCAGCGTTCCAGGGAACTCCTACGAGCAGTACTTC. Its protein is CASVPGNSYEQYF.

This clonotype turned up a few times. Here the CDR3 DNA reads TGTGCCAGCAGCTTAACAGGGGGCGGCTACGAGCAGTACTTC. Encoded protein: CASSLTGGGYEQYF. The chain carries TRBV7-3 and TRBJ2-7; 7 bases agree with TRBD1. After removal of 0 bases from V and 3 bases from J, the junction contained 2 bases not matched to a gene. CDR3 length: 14 residues. Germline CDR1 reads SGHTA; CDR2 reads FQGTGA. Supplemented by reference TRBV7-3 and TRBJ2-7, the full variable domain reads GAGVSQTPSNKVTEKGKYVELRCDPISGHTALYWYRQSLGQGPEFLIYFQGTGAADDSGLPNDRFFAVRPEGSVSTLKIQRTERGDSAVYLCASSLTGGGYEQYFGPGTRLTVT.

There are many counts of this clonotype. The rearrangement uses TRBV2 and TRBJ2-7; D is undetermined. From germline, CDR1 is SNHLY and CDR2 FYNNEI. Between the trimmed V and J ends, which lost 3 bases and 6 bases, there was a span of 12 bases. The CDR3 spans 13 residues. DNA of the CDR3: TGTGCCAGCAGTGAGGACCCTTGGGGCGAGCAGTACTTC. This translates into CASSEDPWGEQYF.

This clonotype is judged medium-sized. The chain carries TRBV6-2 or TRBV6-3 and TRBJ1-5; 8 bases are a match to TRBD1. The CDR3 has 15 residues. Trimming removed 0 bases from V and 7 bases from J; junction bases left unmatched: 5. The germline CDR1 and CDR2 sequences are MNHEY and SVGEGT. The CDR3 DNA follows: TGTGCCAGCAGTTACTCCCGGACAGGGCTCCAGCCCCAGCATTTT. Translation: CASSYSRTGLQPQHF.

This clonotype was picked up many times. The chain is built from TRBV4-3 and TRBJ2-7; D may match TRBD1 or TRBD2 (5 bases each). The CDR3 runs 14 residues. Germline V CDR1 and CDR2: LGHNA, YSLEER. V lost 2 bases and J lost 5, with 13 bases in between. The CDR3 region has the DNA TGCGCCAGCAGCCAAACGGGGCTAGCTCACGAGCAGTACTTC. The encoded protein is CASSQTGLAHEQYF.

In its sample, this clonotype was seen a few times. The V call is TRBV19, the J call TRBJ2-3, with 9 bases aligning to TRBD2. CDR1 is LNHDA and CDR2 is SQIVND in the germline V gene (reference sequence). CDR3 size: 16 residues. The trim removed 3 bases at V and 6 bases at J, leaving 10 bases unmatched. CDR3 region: CASSIFATSGPDTQYF. The DNA for the CDR3 is TGTGCCAGTAGTATCTTCGCGACTAGCGGCCCGGATACGCAGTATTTT.

This chain uses TRBV27 with TRBJ2-3; D uncertain. The CDR3 consists of 14 residues. The ends were cut back, 7 bases at V and 4 bases at J, with 15 bases in the middle. The germline gives CDR1 MNHEY, CDR2 SMNVEV (reference sequence). This CDR3 is CASTPKIRSDTQYF. In DNA form, the CDR3 reads TGTGCCAGCACTCCAAAGATCCGCTCAGATACGCAGTATTTT.

In its sample, this clonotype was seen a few times. The J gene is TRBJ2-7, the V gene TRBV4-2; D may correspond to TRBD1 or TRBD2 (5 bases each). Germline lookup yields CDR1 LGHNA and CDR2 YNFKEQ. Trimming took 5 bases from V and 4 from J, leaving 18 bases between them. The CDR3 contains 15 residues. The CDR3 protein is CASSESGVGAYEQYF. CDR3 in DNA: TGTGCCAGCAGCGAATCGGGTGTCGGGGCGTACGAGCAGTACTTC.

This clonotype was observed many times. The V call is TRBV5-1, the J call TRBJ2-7; D is tentatively TRBD1 or TRBD2 (5 bases each). Germline V gene data show CDR1 as SGHRS and CDR2 as YFSETQ. With 6 bases removed from V and 1 base from J, the gap between germline ends came to 11 bases. This CDR3 is built from 13 residues. DNA for the CDR3: TGCGCCAGCACCGTGGGGGAGTCCTACGAGCAGTACTTC. Translating it yields CASTVGESYEQYF.

This clonotype has just a few counts. The genes are TRBV2 and TRBJ1-5; D possibly corresponds to TRBD1 (6 bases). The CDR3 contains 14 residues. V lost 3 bases and J lost 4, with 10 bases in between. Germline loops: CDR1 SNHLY, CDR2 FYNNEI. The CDR3 sequence is CASSDGGLNQPQHF. For the CDR3, the DNA is TGTGCCAGCAGTGACGGGGGCTTGAATCAGCCCCAGCATTTT.

CDR3 in amino acids: CASSQWMATYEQYF. In nucleotides, the CDR3 is TGTGCCAGCAGCCAATGGATGGCGACCTACGAGCAGTACTTC. The chain recombines TRBV3-1 with TRBJ2-7; unclear D gene. The V and J ends lost 2 bases and 2 bases respectively, with 10 bases between them. Germline V lookup: CDR1 LGHDT, CDR2 YNNKEL (reference sequence). The CDR3 has 14 amino acids.

There are a few counts of this clonotype. The V and J genes are TRBV29-1 and TRBJ1-1; D gene unclear. The germline CDR1 and CDR2 sequences are SQVTM and ANQGSEA. The CDR3 extends over 12 amino acids. Trimming cost V 4 bases and J 1 base, with 7 bases left between them. The CDR3 bases are TGCAGCGTTGGGGGTCCGAACACTGAAGCTTTCTTT. Protein: CSVGGPNTEAFF.

There are a few counts of this clonotype. The chain carries TRBV29-1 and TRBJ2-7; perhaps TRBD1 as D (6 bases). This CDR3 comprises 13 residues. Germline assignment: CDR1 SQVTM and CDR2 ANQGSEA. V lost 7 bases and J lost 3, with 16 bases in between. Written as DNA, the CDR3 is TGCAGCGCTTCGGACAGCCGGGGCTACGAGCAGTACTTC. Translated: CSASDSRGYEQYF.

This clonotype was picked up many times. V gene TRBV20-1 combines with J gene TRBJ2-1, with D perhaps matching TRBD1 (7 bases). Trimming shortened V by 3 bases and J by 3 bases, and 18 bases separated the two germline ends. The CDR3 has 16 amino acids. CDR1 is DFQATT and CDR2 is SNEGSKA in the germline V gene (reference sequence). The CDR3 region is CSASGAGQFFYNEQFF. DNA for the CDR3: TGCAGTGCTAGCGGGGCGGGACAGTTTTTCTACAATGAGCAGTTCTTC.

This rearrangement joins TRBV9 to TRBJ2-7; weak D call: TRBD1 (5 bases). V lost 0 bases, J lost 3 bases, and 13 bases lay in between. This CDR3 comprises 15 residues. Germline V gene sequence: CDR1 SGDLS, CDR2 YYNGEE. This chain's CDR3 is CASSVDQGILYEQYF. DNA for the CDR3: TGTGCCAGCAGCGTAGATCAGGGCATTCTCTACGAGCAGTACTTC.

This clonotype has ten or more counts. The V gene is TRBV12-3 or TRBV12-4, the J gene TRBJ1-1; the D gene is possibly TRBD1 (6 bases). V lost 2 bases and J 3 bases, leaving 16 bases between the germline ends. CDR3 length: 16 residues. The CDR3 DNA sequence: TGTGCCAGCAGTTTACCTGGGGGAGGGGGGCACACTGAAGCTTTCTTT. The encoded protein is CASSLPGGGGHTEAFF.

Only a few counts were recorded for this clonotype. The CDR3 DNA reads TGTGCCATCAGTGACCTTGAAGGCGCTTCCTACAATGAGCAGTTCTTC. It encodes CAISDLEGASYNEQFF. This chain uses TRBV10-3 with TRBJ2-1; no firm D call. This CDR3 region has 16 residues. V was clipped by 3 bases and J by 1 base, with 13 bases between them. Germline V gene sequence: CDR1 ENHRY, CDR2 SYGVKD.

At least ten counts were recorded for this clonotype. V and J are TRBV7-9 and TRBJ2-7, with D hard to call. Germline V gene sequence: CDR1 SEHNR, CDR2 FQNEAQ (reference sequence). Trimming stripped 5 bases from V and 3 bases from J, with 5 bases between. This CDR3 has 11 residues. DNA for the CDR3: TGTGCCAGCAGCGAGGACTACGAGCAGTACTTC. Translation gives CASSEDYEQYF. The whole variable domain, remainder taken from reference TRBV7-9 and TRBJ2-7, is DTGVSQNPRHKITKRGQNVTFRCDPISEHNRLYWYRQTLGQGPEFLTYFQNEAQLEKSRLLSDRFSAERPKGSFSTLEIQRTEQGDSAMYLCASSEDYEQYFGPGTRLTVT.

This clonotype was seen repeatedly, ten times or more. J is TRBJ2-7 and V is TRBV20-1; tentatively, D is TRBD1 (5 bases). The germline V gene encodes CDR1 DFQATT and CDR2 SNEGSKA (reference sequence). Trimming took 3 bases from V and 4 from J, leaving 22 bases between them. The CDR3 extends over 16 amino acids. Here the CDR3 DNA reads TGCAGTGCTAGGGGGCCACTGGACCCCTTGGGGTACGAGCAGTACTTC. Its protein product is CSARGPLDPLGYEQYF.

This clonotype was observed a few times. The chain couples TRBV4-3 to TRBJ2-3, with 8 bases matching TRBD2. The CDR3 consists of 15 residues. V gave up 8 bases and J gave up 4 bases; unmatched junction bases: 11. CDR1 is LGHNA, CDR2 YSLEER, per germline. CDR3: CASQEPREGPDTQYF. CDR3 in DNA: TGCGCCAGCCAAGAGCCCCGGGAGGGCCCAGATACGCAGTATTTT.

V gene TRBV5-1 combines with J gene TRBJ2-7; D gene unclear. Germline CDR1 reads SGHRS; CDR2 reads YFSETQ. The CDR3 loop spans 14 amino acids. Trimming removed 0 bases from V and 2 bases from J, with 9 bases in between. The DNA of the CDR3 is TGCGCCAGCAGCTTGGGGACGGATCCCTACGAGCAGTACTTC. Translating gives CASSLGTDPYEQYF. The whole variable domain, filled in from reference TRBV5-1 and TRBJ2-7, reads KAGVTQTPRYLIKTRGQQVTLSCSPISGHRSVSWYQQTPGQGLQFLFEYFSETQRNKGNFPGRFSGRQFSNSRSEMNVSTLELGDSALYLCASSLGTDPYEQYFGPGTRLTVT.

This clonotype appeared many times. V usage is TRBV5-1 and J usage is TRBJ1-5, with TRBD1 matching 7 bases. Germline lookup yields CDR1 SGHRS and CDR2 YFSETQ. Unmatched junction bases numbered 6, after V lost 0 bases and J lost 3 bases. The CDR3 sequence is 16 residues long. The CDR3 nucleotides are TGCGCCAGCAGCTTGGAAGCCGGACAGGTCAATCAGCCCCAGCATTTT. It specifies CASSLEAGQVNQPQHF.

This chain connects TRBV28 to TRBJ1-1, with D uncertain. There are 12 residues in the CDR3. V was clipped by 4 bases and J by 4 bases, with 7 bases between them. The germline V gene encodes CDR1 MDHEN and CDR2 SYDVKM. CDR3 coding DNA: TGTGCCAGCAGTTCCCCGGGCACTGAAGCTTTCTTT. Translating it yields CASSSPGTEAFF.

This clonotype was counted at least ten times. The chain uses TRBV29-1 and TRBJ2-1; 13 nucleotides match TRBD2. From germline, CDR1 is SQVTM and CDR2 ANQGSEA. This CDR3 contains 13 residues. Trimming removed 6 bases from V and 10 bases from J; junction bases left unmatched: 6. CDR3 protein: CSVRLAGGEEQFF. The DNA for the CDR3 is TGCAGCGTCCGACTAGCGGGGGGCGAGGAGCAGTTCTTC.

In its sample, this clonotype was seen a few times. This chain joins TRBV7-8 and TRBJ2-3; 7 positions agree with TRBD2. Germline trimming cut 3 bases from V and 5 bases from J; bases unmatched to any gene: 8. CDR3 size: 15 residues. Germline V gives CDR1 SGHVS, CDR2 FQNEAQ. CDR3 residues: CASSFLADGEDTQYF. The DNA of the CDR3 is TGTGCCAGCAGCTTTCTAGCGGATGGGGAAGATACGCAGTATTTT.

This clonotype was seen many times. V usage is TRBV29-1 and J usage is TRBJ2-5; a possible D gene is TRBD2 (5 bases). The CDR3 extends over 12 amino acids. Trimming stripped 4 bases from V and 9 bases from J, with 15 bases between. The germline V gene encodes CDR1 SQVTM and CDR2 ANQGSEA. CDR3 sequence reads: CSVGSGLWAQYF. CDR3 bases: TGCAGCGTTGGGAGCGGACTTTGGGCCCAGTACTTC.